This TCR beta chain was observed in a study of blood T cell repertoires in COVID-19. In germline, CDR1 is MNHEY, CDR2 SMNVEV (reference sequence). This CDR3 is 17 amino acids long. V was clipped by 0 bases and J by 2 bases, with 15 bases between them. In the original workflow: By means of reference gene primer amplification, nucleated cell counts were estimated. Here immunoSEQ multiplex PCR was the method, and the copy in TCRdb shows in-frame clones only, minus some. That table furnishes V, J and clone size, whereas the DNA furnished D and trimming. The table records approximately 150,000 clones, approximately 81% of them present only once. This clone was picked up one time.

Sequenced: peripheral blood. This chain joins TRBV27 and TRBJ2-3; TRBD2 is a possible D gene (6 bases). This receptor was identified in a woman between 50 and 59 years old with COVID-19, enrolled during active disease. The chain's CDR3 is CASSLSFLRGITDTQYF. CDR3 bases: TGTGCCAGCAGTTTATCATTTCTTCGGGGGATCACAGATACGCAGTATTTT.